This T cell receptor (beta chain) was profiled in a study of shared T cell receptors in the human thymus. This CDR3 region has 15 residues. V gave up 4 bases and J gave up 1 base, with 14 bases separating them. Germline V gene data show CDR1 as SGHNT and CDR2 as YYREEE (reference sequence). TCRdb keeps only in-frame clones here, not all; method: immunoSEQ multiplex PCR. The sample has over 450,000 clones, around 78% seen once. The same sample was also used in a study of human thymus T cells. That paper notes: There were highly overlapping thymic repertoires among unrelated individuals, as related research reported.

The rearrangement links TRBV5-4 to TRBJ1-1, with a tentative D call TRBD1 (5 bases). This sequence was found in a boy in the first two years of life with a congenital heart defect. The sample taken for sequencing was thymocytes. CDR3 region: CASSPTGNPNTEAFF. The CDR3 DNA sequence: TGTGCCAGCAGCCCCACAGGCAATCCGAACACTGAAGCTTTCTTT. The full variable domain, its missing parts supplied by reference TRBV5-4 and TRBJ1-1, is ETGVTQSPTHLIKTRGQQVTLRCSSQSGHNTVSWYQQALGQGPQFIFQYYREEENGRGNFPPRFSGLQFPNYSSELNVNALELDDSALYLCASSPTGNPNTEAFFGQGTRLTVV.